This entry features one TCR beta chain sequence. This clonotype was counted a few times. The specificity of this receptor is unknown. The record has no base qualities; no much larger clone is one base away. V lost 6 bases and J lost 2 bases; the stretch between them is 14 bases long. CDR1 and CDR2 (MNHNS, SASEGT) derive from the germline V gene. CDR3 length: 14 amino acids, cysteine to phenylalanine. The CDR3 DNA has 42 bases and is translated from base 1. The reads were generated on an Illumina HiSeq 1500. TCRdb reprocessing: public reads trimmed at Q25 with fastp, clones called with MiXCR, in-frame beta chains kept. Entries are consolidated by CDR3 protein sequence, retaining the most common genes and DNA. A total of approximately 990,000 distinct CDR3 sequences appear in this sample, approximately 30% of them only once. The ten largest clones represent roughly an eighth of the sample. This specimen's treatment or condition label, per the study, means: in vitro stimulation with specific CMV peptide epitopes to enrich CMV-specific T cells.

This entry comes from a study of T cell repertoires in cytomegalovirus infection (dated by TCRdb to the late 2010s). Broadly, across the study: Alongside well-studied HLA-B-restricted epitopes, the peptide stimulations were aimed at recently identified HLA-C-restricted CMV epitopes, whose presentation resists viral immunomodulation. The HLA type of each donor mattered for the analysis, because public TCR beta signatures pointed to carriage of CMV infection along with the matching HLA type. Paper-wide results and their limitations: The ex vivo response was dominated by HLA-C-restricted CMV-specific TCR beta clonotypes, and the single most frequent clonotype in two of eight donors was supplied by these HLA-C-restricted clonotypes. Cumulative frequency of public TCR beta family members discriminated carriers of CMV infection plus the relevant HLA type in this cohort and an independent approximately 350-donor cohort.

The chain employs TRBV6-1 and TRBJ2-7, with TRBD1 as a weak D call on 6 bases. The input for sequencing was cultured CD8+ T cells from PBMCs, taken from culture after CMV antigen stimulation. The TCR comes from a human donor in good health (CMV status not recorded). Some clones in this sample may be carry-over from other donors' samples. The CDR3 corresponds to CASSRPGTTYEQYF. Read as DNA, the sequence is TGTGCCAGCAGCCGTCCCGGGACAACCTACGAGCAGTACTTC.